The 5 T cell receptor beta chains below all came from one sample that was sequenced in a study of cytomegalovirus exposure and HLA in healthy donors. Use of 60 Vbeta and 13 Jbeta primers characterized the PCR. Some clones are missing from TCRdb's copy, which holds only in-frame ones; the method was immunoSEQ multiplex PCR. The top ten clones hold roughly 8.6% of a sample with more than 85,000 clones, over 70% of them seen once. Sequenced sample: PBMCs. The receptor source for this set is a woman aged 40 to 50 in good health and CMV-seropositive.

This sequence joins TRBV6-1 and TRBJ2-7; 9 nucleotides match TRBD1. V trimming: 6 bases; J trimming: 3 bases; junction bases outside the gene matches: 9. There are 15 residues in the CDR3. CDR1 is MNHNS, CDR2 SASEGT, per germline. The CDR3 region is CASSDRGFKGYEQYF. The CDR3 DNA is TGTGCCAGCAGCGACAGGGGGTTTAAGGGCTACGAGCAGTACTTC.

The V gene is TRBV4-1, the J gene TRBJ2-6, with D maybe TRBD1 (6 bases). This CDR3 is 17 amino acids long. Looked up from germline, CDR1 is MGHRA and CDR2 is YSYEKL. V was trimmed by 0 bases and J by 1 base, leaving 10 bases between them. CDR3 sequence: CASSQDRGNSGANVLTF. DNA of the CDR3: TGCGCCAGCAGCCAAGATAGGGGGAATTCTGGGGCCAACGTCCTGACTTTC.

This rearrangement joins TRBV14 to TRBJ2-6; tentative D call: TRBD1 (6 bases). The CDR3 is made up of 19 amino acids. Trimming took off 0 bases at V and 0 bases at J, with 15 bases between the two ends. Germline loops: CDR1 SGHDN, CDR2 FVKESK. The CDR3 DNA is TGTGCCAGCAGCCAAGAACGTACAGGGCCAATCTCTGGGGCCAACGTCCTGACTTTC. This encodes CASSQERTGPISGANVLTF.

The chain uses TRBV5-1 and TRBJ2-5, with TRBD1 matching 9 bases. The last part of the DNA fits TRBJ2-7 better; the J call may be wrong. Germline loops: CDR1 SGHRS, CDR2 YFSETQ. This CDR3 is built from 15 residues. The CDR3 DNA reads as TGCGCCAGCAGCTTCGCCGGACAGGGGCGATACGAGCAGTACTTC. Encoded protein: CASSFAGQGRYEQYF.

The V call is TRBV2, the J call TRBJ2-1; 16 positions agree with TRBD2. The CDR3 loop spans 14 amino acids. Germline V gene sequence: CDR1 SNHLY, CDR2 FYNNEI. With 8 bases clipped from V and 9 bases from J, the junction kept 4 bases outside the gene matches. CDR3 DNA sequence: TGTGCCAGCGGGACTAGCGGGGGGGCGGTTGAGCAGTTCTTC. Its protein product is CASGTSGGAVEQFF.